The present T cell receptor (beta chain) was sequenced within a study of cytomegalovirus exposure and HLA in healthy donors. Findings and caveats of the study: Among TCR beta chains of equal frequency, HLA-associated ones were more clonally expanded in a later analysis. DRB1 showed the most TCR associations and HLA-C the fewest in a later analysis, as rates varied by HLA locus.

Regarding this clone: Its antigen is unidentified.

It was with 60 Vbeta and 13 Jbeta primers that the PCR ran. Sequenced by immunoSEQ multiplex PCR; TCRdb stores in-frame clones only, minus some. The repertoire holds 150,000 to 160,000 clones, with 65% to 90% as singletons. With V trimmed by 4 bases and J by 2 bases, 6 bases remained unmatched. This CDR3 region has 16 residues. Per the germline V gene, CDR1 is SGDLS and CDR2 is YYNGEE. Input material: PBMCs. The sequence came from a woman aged 45-59 years in good health and CMV-seropositive. V and J are TRBV9 and TRBJ2-3, with TRBD2 matching 11 bases. As DNA, the CDR3 is TGTGCCAGCAGCATTAGCGGGGGGGCCCCCACAGATACGCAGTATTTT. It translates to CASSISGGAPTDTQYF.